The 8 T cell receptor beta chains given below trace back to one sample, sequenced in a study of T-cell reconstitution after alpha-beta-depleted transplantation in children. As it was prepared, the TCRbeta library received unique molecular identifiers. TCRdb processed the PCR reads anew with MiXCR; each CDR3 protein has one entry. The sample holds just under 550,000 distinct CDR3 sequences; about 18% are singletons and the top ten take roughly 3.3%. The source material was PBMCs from the stem cell graft donor, sampled from the stem cell graft. These receptors all come from a human donor who donated a stem cell graft to a child with acute lymphoblastic leukemia.

This clonotype was counted between two and nine times. The chain employs TRBV27 and TRBJ2-7; 8 bases fit TRBD1. J was trimmed by 5 bases and V by 6 bases; bases with no gene match: 12. This CDR3 has 15 residues. The germline CDR1 and CDR2 sequences are MNHEY and SMNVEV (reference sequence). The CDR3 sequence is CASRAIGQGRDEQYF. CDR3 sequence (DNA): TGTGCCAGCAGAGCTATCGGACAGGGCCGGGACGAGCAGTACTTC.

The V call is TRBV29-1, the J call TRBJ2-1, with 7 bases lining up with TRBD2. Germline V lookup: CDR1 SQVTM, CDR2 ANQGSEA. The CDR3 spans 13 residues. V gave up 7 bases and J gave up 4 bases; unmatched junction bases: 7. In DNA form, the CDR3 reads TGCAGCGCCGCTCGGGAGGTATACAATGAGCAGTTCTTC. Translating gives CSAAREVYNEQFF.

This chain uses TRBV4-1 with TRBJ2-7; possible D gene TRBD1, 5 bases. V was cut by 1 base and J by 5 bases, with 12 bases left in between. The CDR3 consists of 14 residues. Germline V CDR1 and CDR2: MGHRA, YSYEKL. CDR3 in DNA: TGCGCCAGCAGCCAAGCCGGCGGCAGGGACGAGCAGTACTTC. Translated: CASSQAGGRDEQYF.

The genes are TRBV5-1 and TRBJ2-4, with no clear D. The CDR3 runs to 14 residues. CDR1 SGHRS and CDR2 YFSETQ come from the germline V gene. Trimming removed 0 bases from V and 4 bases from J, with 8 bases in between. CDR3 in amino acids: CASSLGAVKNIQYF. CDR3 DNA sequence: TGCGCCAGCAGCTTGGGGGCAGTAAAAAACATTCAGTACTTC.

The rearrangement uses TRBV29-1 and TRBJ1-1; D not certain. This CDR3 contains 12 residues. Germline V gene lookup returns CDR1 SQVTM and CDR2 ANQGSEA. V was pared by 2 bases and J by 1 base, with 5 bases between. CDR3 sequence (DNA): TGCAGCGTTGAAAGGAAGAACACTGAAGCTTTCTTT. Translation gives CSVERKNTEAFF.

The chain is built from TRBV7-3 and TRBJ2-3; D not resolved. The CDR3 sequence is 15 residues long. From germline, CDR1 is SGHTA and CDR2 FQGTGA. V dropped 5 bases and J dropped 1 base, with 13 bases sitting between them. CDR3 loop: CASSRTEDRTDTQYF. The DNA for the CDR3 is TGTGCCAGCAGCAGAACAGAGGACCGCACAGATACGCAGTATTTT.

The table lists this clonotype with a few counts. A read error may account for a junction end that differs from germline. J is TRBJ1-3 and V is TRBV5-1, with 8 bases fitting TRBD1. Germline V CDR1 and CDR2: SGHRS, YFSETQ. The length of the CDR3 is 14 residues. The DNA of the CDR3 is TGCGCCATCAGCGGGGGACAGGAGGTCGGCACCATATATTTT. Translated, it gives CAISGGQEVGTIYF.

The J gene is TRBJ2-3, the V gene TRBV9, with D perhaps given as TRBD1 or TRBD2 (6 bases each). CDR3 length: 18 amino acids. Germline V gene data show CDR1 as SGDLS and CDR2 as YYNGEE. V was pared by 2 bases and J by 4 bases, with 23 bases between. CDR3 residues: CASSVSIGMGGGADTQYF. As DNA, the CDR3 is TGTGCCAGCAGCGTGTCCATTGGAATGGGGGGCGGCGCAGATACGCAGTATTTT.